The next 5 T cell receptor beta chains were all read from a single sample in a study of CD8 T cell repertoires and HIV-1 epitope variants. Sequenced by immunoSEQ multiplex PCR; TCRdb stores in-frame clones only, minus some. The sample carries fewer than 6,500 clones, approximately 70% recorded once. The antigens of these receptors remain unknown. The specimen was cultured CD8+ T cells derived from PBMCs. Receptor source: a male donor with HIV.

V gene TRBV28 combines with J gene TRBJ2-7, with D perhaps assigned TRBD1 or TRBD2 (5 bases each). V was cut by 1 base and J by 5 bases, with 12 bases left in between. There are 14 residues in the CDR3. From germline, CDR1 is MDHEN and CDR2 SYDVKM. The CDR3 reads CASSLYGGTHEQYF. CDR3 sequence (DNA): TGTGCCAGCAGTTTATATGGGGGTACCCACGAGCAGTACTTC.

The rearrangement joins TRBV28 to TRBJ1-2; TRBD1 matches 10 bases. The ends lost 5 bases at V and 3 bases at J; junction bases unmatched: 3. Germline CDR1 and CDR2: MDHEN and SYDVKM. The length of the CDR3 is 14 residues. The chain's CDR3 is CASSLTGGYYGYTF. CDR3 bases: TGTGCCAGCAGTCTGACAGGGGGCTACTATGGCTACACCTTC.

The rearrangement links TRBV5-4 to TRBJ2-7; 7 bases match TRBD1. CDR3 length: 14 amino acids. V lost 9 bases to trimming and J lost 1 base; unmatched junction nucleotides: 10. Germline CDR1 is SGHNT and CDR2 is YYREEE (reference sequence). The CDR3, as DNA: TGTGCCACCCAAACGACAGGGTTATCCTACGAGCAGTACTTC. This encodes CATQTTGLSYEQYF.

The V call is TRBV10-3, the J call TRBJ1-2; 8 nucleotides match TRBD1. Germline V gene lookup returns CDR1 ENHRY and CDR2 SYGVKD. CDR3 length equals 13 residues. Trimming cost V 10 bases and J 4 bases; bases outside gene matches: 8. This CDR3 reads CATLTGEGYGYTF. CDR3 DNA: TGTGCCACCCTGACAGGGGAGGGCTATGGCTACACCTTC.

The rearrangement links TRBV9 to TRBJ1-1; 12 bases line up with TRBD1. The CDR3 has 15 residues. Germline assignment: CDR1 SGDLS and CDR2 YYNGEE. V lost 4 bases and J lost 7; bases outside the gene matches: 8. The CDR3 loop reads CASSSSRDRGHEAFF. The CDR3 region has the DNA TGTGCCAGCAGCTCGTCCCGGGACAGGGGGCATGAAGCTTTCTTT.